The entry below describes one T cell receptor (beta chain). The sample is drawn from a study of T cells in tumors after PD-1 blockade. In the study overall: Each patient got pembrolizumab 200 mg every 3 weeks or cemiplimab 350 mg every 2 weeks.

J lost 2 bases, V lost 7 bases, and 12 bases had no gene match. This CDR3 spans 16 amino acids. Germline assignment: CDR1 MNHNY and CDR2 SVGAGI (reference sequence). Genomic DNA template from tumor biopsies or peripheral blood, 616 ng to 6,004 ng input. Assay: immunoSEQ multiplex PCR; the TCRdb copy retains only in-frame clones and omits some. Of over 30,000 clones in the sample, roughly 78% were seen once. This chain uses TRBV6-6 with TRBJ2-3; 7 bases fit TRBD1. The input for sequencing was PBMCs, taken before anti-PD-1 treatment. The source is a human donor with basal cell carcinoma. CDR3 amino acids: CASTPLGGQSTDTQYF. The CDR3 DNA sequence: TGTGCCAGCACCCCGTTAGGGGGACAGTCCACAGATACGCAGTATTTT.